The present TCR beta chain was sequenced within a study of T cell changes during pregnancy in multiple sclerosis. Assay: immunoSEQ multiplex PCR; the TCRdb copy retains only in-frame clones and omits some. The data hold around 44,000 clones, with roughly 87% observed a single time. The source is a female donor with multiple sclerosis, enrolled in a pregnancy study. The material was CD8+ T cells from peripheral blood mononuclear cells, obtained in the first trimester of pregnancy.

The CDR3 bases are TGTGCCAGCAGCTTGGCTGGGGGCGGTCAGCCCCAGCATTTT. It codes for CASSLAGGGQPQHF. The J gene is TRBJ1-5, the V gene TRBV5-4; TRBD1 is a possible D gene (6 bases). Germline V gene data show CDR1 as SGHNT and CDR2 as YYREEE (reference sequence). Trimming shortened V by 0 bases and J by 6 bases, and 10 bases separated the two germline ends. This CDR3 comprises 14 residues.